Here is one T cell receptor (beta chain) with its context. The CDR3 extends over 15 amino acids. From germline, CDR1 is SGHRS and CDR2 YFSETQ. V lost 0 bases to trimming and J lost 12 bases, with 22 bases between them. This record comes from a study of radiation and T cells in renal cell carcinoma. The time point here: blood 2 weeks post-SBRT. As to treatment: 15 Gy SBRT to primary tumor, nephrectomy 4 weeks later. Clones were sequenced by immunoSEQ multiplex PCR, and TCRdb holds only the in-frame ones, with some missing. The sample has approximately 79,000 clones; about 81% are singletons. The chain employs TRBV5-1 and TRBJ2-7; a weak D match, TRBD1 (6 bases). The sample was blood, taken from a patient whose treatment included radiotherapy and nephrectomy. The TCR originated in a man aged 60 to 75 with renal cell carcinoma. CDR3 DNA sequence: TGCGCCAGCAGCTTGGGGGCGGCGGACACGGGGACAAGGTACTTC. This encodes CASSLGAADTGTRYF.